This TCR beta chain was recorded in a study of blood T cell repertoires in COVID-19. Study context: PBMCs, B-cell-depleted T cells, or T cells provided the cDNA or gDNA that made up the material.

In the source study's methods: From reference gene primer amplification, estimates of nucleated cell counts were derived. The method was immunoSEQ multiplex PCR; TCRdb's version includes in-frame clones alone and lacks a portion of them. That table furnishes V, J and clone size, whereas the DNA furnished D and trimming. The sample holds around 100,000 clones; roughly 84% are singletons and the top ten take roughly 8.1%. With V trimmed by 1 base and J by 7 bases, 16 bases remained unmatched. The CDR3 is 18 amino acids. CDR1 and CDR2 (germline): MDHEN, SYDVKM. Sequenced input: peripheral blood. The rearrangement joins TRBV28 to TRBJ1-2, with 9 bases lining up with TRBD1. The clonotype originates from a woman between 35 and 50 years old with acute or convalescent COVID-19. CDR3 sequence reads: CASSLSGGTGTLTGGYTF. The CDR3 DNA sequence: TGTGCCAGCAGTTTATCGGGAGGGACAGGGACGTTGACAGGTGGCTACACCTTC.